The present TCR beta chain was sequenced within a study of blood T cell repertoires in COVID-19. Study in general: PBMCs, B-cell-depleted T cells, or T cells were the source of the cDNA or gDNA that made up the material.

Original processing methods: It was from reference gene primer amplification that nucleated cell counts were estimated. The protocol was immunoSEQ multiplex PCR, while the TCRdb copy is restricted to in-frame clones and leaves out a portion. D and trimming come from the DNA, and the V and J calls and clone size come from that table. The sample consists of approximately 190,000 clones, about 81% of them appearing once. To note about this clone: An end of the junction does not agree with germline; a read error may underlie this.

Patients at the Seattle site were enrolled during active infection and followed longitudinally. Germline V lookup: CDR1 SSHAT, CDR2 FNYEAQ (reference sequence). CDR3 length: 16 residues. This chain links TRBV7-7 with TRBJ2-1; 11 bases match TRBD2. The sequence was obtained from a woman aged 60-75 years with COVID-19, enrolled during active disease. Specimen: peripheral blood. In DNA, the CDR3 is TGTGCTAGCAGCCCAACTAGCGGGAGTAATTACAATGAGCAGTTCTTC. Its translation is CASSPTSGSNYNEQFF.